The clone carrying this TCR beta chain has just a few counts. Antigen specificity is unknown. V shed 4 bases and J shed 5 bases, with 17 bases lying between them. Per germline, CDR1 LGHNA and CDR2 YSLEER. This CDR3 comprises 15 residues. This sample was included in a study of T cells after yellow fever vaccination. About the research overall: SMART-Seq v4 Ultra Low Input prepared libraries from low-cell fractions.

Notes on the study in general: Only a small proportion of the clonotypes turned up in both the CD4 and the CD8 compartments, likely arising from convergent recombination. A faster peak, day 5 versus 15, was reached by the weaker secondary response.

Synthesis of TCR cDNA relied on 5'RACE template switching, which attached a universal primer site and UMIs. TCRdb passed the 5' RACE reads through MiXCR, listing each CDR3 protein once. The repertoire consists of roughly 340,000 distinct CDR3 sequences, with roughly 8.7% occurring once and the leading ten covering 18%. This material consisted of PBMCs, taken on the day of the first yellow fever vaccination. This chain joins TRBV4-3 and TRBJ1-2, with D unclear. The sequence derives from a young man who received the YFV17D yellow fever vaccine. The CDR3 spells CASSRGRGGLYGYTF. The DNA of the CDR3 is TGCGCCAGCAGCCGGGGAAGAGGCGGACTATATGGCTACACCTTC.